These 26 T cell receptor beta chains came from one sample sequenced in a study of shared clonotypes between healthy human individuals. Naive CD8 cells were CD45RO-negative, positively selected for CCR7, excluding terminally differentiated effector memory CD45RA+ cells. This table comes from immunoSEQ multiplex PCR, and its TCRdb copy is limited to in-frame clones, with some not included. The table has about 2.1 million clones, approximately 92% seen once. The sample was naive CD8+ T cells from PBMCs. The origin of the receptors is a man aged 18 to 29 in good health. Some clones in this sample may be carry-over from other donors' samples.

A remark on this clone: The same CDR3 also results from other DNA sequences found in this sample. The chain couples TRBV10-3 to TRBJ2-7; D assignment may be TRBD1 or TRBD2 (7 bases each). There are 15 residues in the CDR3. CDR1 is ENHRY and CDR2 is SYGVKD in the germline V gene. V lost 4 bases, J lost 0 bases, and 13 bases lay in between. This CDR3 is CAISVGEGASYEQYF. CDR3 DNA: TGTGCCATCAGTGTTGGGGAGGGGGCCTCCTACGAGCAGTACTTC.

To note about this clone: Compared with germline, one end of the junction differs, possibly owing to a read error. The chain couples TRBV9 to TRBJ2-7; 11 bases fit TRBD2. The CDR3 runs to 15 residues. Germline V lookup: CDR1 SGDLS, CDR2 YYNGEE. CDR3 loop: CASSFSGRASDEQYF. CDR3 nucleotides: TGTGCCAGCAGCTTTAGCGGGAGGGCCTCCGACGAGCAGTACTTC.

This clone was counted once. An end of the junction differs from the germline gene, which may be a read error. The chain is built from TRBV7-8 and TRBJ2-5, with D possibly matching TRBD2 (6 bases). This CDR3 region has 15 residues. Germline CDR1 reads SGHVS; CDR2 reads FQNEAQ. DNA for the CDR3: TGTGCCAGCAGCCTAGGGACTGTTTTAAGAGAGTCCCAGTACTTC. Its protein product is CASSLGTVLRESQYF.

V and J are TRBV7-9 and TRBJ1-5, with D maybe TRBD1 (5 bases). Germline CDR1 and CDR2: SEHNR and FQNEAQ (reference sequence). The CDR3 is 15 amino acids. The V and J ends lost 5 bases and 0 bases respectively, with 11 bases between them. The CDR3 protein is CASSNGGDSNQPQHF. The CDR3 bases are TGTGCCAGCAGCAACGGAGGGGATAGCAATCAGCCCCAGCATTTT. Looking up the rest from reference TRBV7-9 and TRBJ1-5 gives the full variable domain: DTGVSQNPRHKITKRGQNVTFRCDPISEHNRLYWYRQTLGQGPEFLTYFQNEAQLEKSRLLSDRFSAERPKGSFSTLEIQRTEQGDSAMYLCASSNGGDSNQPQHFGDGTRLSIL.

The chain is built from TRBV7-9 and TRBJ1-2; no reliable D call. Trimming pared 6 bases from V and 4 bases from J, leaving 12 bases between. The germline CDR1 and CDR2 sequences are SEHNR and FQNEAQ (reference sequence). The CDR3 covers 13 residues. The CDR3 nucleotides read TGTGCCAGCAGTCCCCTCAATCCCTATGGCTACACCTTC. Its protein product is CASSPLNPYGYTF.

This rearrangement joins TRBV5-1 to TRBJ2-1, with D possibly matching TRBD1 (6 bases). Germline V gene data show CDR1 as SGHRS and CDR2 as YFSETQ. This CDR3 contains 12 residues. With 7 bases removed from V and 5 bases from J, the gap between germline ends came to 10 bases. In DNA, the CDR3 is TGCGCCAGCGGGGACAAGGACAATGAGCAGTTCTTC. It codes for CASGDKDNEQFF.

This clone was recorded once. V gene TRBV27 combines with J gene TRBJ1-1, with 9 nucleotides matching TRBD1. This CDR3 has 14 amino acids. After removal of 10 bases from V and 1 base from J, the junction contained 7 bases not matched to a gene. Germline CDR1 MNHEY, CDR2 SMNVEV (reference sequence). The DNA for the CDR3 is TGTGCCACGTACCCGGACAGGGGGAACACTGAAGCTTTCTTT. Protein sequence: CATYPDRGNTEAFF.

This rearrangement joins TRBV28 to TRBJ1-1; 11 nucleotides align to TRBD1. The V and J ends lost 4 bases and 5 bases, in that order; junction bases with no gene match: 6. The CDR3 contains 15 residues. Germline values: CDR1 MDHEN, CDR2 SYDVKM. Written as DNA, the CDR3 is TGTGCCAGCAGTTCGAGGACAGGGGGCGAGACTGAAGCTTTCTTT. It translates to CASSSRTGGETEAFF.

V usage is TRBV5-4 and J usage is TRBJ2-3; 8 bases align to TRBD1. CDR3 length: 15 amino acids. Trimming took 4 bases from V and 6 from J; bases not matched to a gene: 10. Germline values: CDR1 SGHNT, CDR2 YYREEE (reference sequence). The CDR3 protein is CASSHNGRGHDTQYF. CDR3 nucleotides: TGTGCCAGCAGCCACAACGGCAGGGGGCACGATACGCAGTATTTT.

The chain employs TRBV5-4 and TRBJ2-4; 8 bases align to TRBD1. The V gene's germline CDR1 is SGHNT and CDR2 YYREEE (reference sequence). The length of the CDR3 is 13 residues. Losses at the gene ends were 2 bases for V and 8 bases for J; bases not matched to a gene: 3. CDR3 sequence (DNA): TGTGCCAGCAGCTTCAGGGGACAGGACATTCAGTACTTC. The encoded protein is CASSFRGQDIQYF.

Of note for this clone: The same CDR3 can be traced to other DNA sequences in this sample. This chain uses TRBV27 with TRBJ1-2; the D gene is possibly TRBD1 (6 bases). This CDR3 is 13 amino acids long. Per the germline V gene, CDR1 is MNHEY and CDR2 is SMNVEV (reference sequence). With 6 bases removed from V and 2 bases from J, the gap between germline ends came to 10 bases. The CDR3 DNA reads TGTGCCAGCAGCGAAACAGGGAACTATGGCTACACCTTC. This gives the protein CASSETGNYGYTF.

CDR3 sequence: CASSVLGSYNEQFF. CDR3 nucleotide sequence: TGTGCCAGCAGCGTGCTGGGATCCTACAATGAGCAGTTCTTC. The chain uses TRBV27 and TRBJ2-1; D gene unclear. This CDR3 is 14 amino acids long. Germline loops: CDR1 MNHEY, CDR2 SMNVEV (reference sequence). V shed 6 bases and J shed 1 base, with 10 bases lying between them.

CDR3 bases: TGTGCCAGCAAGGGCCTAGCAGAGAGTCAAGAGACCCAGTACTTC. Translated: CASKGLAESQETQYF. The chain links TRBV2 to TRBJ2-5, with D perhaps TRBD2 (5 bases). Germline V CDR1 and CDR2: SNHLY, FYNNEI. V dropped 7 bases and J dropped 2 bases, with 17 bases sitting between them. CDR3 size: 15 residues.

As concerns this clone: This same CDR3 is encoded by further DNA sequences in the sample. CDR3 region: CASSPRVGNYGYTF. CDR3 DNA: TGTGCCAGCAGCCCGAGGGTGGGGAACTATGGCTACACCTTC. The chain links TRBV27 to TRBJ1-2, with D unresolved. The germline V gene has CDR1 MNHEY and CDR2 SMNVEV (reference sequence). Trimming pared 6 bases from V and 2 bases from J, leaving 13 bases between. The CDR3 has 14 residues.

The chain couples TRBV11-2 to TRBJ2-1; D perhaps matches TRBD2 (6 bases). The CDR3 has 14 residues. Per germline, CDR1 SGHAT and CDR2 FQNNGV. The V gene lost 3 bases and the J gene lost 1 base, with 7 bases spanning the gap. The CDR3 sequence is CASSFGGSYNEQFF. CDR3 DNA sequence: TGTGCCAGCAGCTTCGGGGGATCCTACAATGAGCAGTTCTTC. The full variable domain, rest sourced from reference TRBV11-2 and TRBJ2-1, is EAGVAQSPRYKIIEKRQSVAFWCNPISGHATLYWYQQILGQGPKLLIQFQNNGVVDDSQLPKDRFSAERLKGVDSTLKIQPAKLEDSAVYLCASSFGGSYNEQFFGPGTRLTVL.

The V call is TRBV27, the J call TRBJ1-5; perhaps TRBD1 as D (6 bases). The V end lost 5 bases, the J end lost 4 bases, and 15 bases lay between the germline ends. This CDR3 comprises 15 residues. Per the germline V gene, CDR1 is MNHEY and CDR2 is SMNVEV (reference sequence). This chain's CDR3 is CASSPGTWGNQPQHF. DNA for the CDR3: TGTGCCAGCAGTCCCGGGACATGGGGGAATCAGCCCCAGCATTTT.

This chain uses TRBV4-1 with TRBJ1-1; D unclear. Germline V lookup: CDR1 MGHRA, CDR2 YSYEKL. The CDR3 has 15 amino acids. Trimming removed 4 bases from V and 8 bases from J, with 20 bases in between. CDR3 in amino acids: CASSPPPRTDTEAFF. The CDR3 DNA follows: TGCGCCAGCAGCCCCCCGCCGAGAACAGATACAGAAGCTTTCTTT.

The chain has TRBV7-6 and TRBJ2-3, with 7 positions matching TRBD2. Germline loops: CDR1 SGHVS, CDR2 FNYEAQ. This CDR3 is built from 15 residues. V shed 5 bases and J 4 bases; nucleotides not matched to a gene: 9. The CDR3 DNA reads TGTGCCAGCAGCCTGGGCGGGAGCGGGCCAGATACGCAGTATTTT. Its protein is CASSLGGSGPDTQYF.

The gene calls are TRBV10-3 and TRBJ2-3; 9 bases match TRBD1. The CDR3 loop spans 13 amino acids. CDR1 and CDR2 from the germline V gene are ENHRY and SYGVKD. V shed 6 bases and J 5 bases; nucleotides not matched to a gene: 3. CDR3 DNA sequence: TGTGCCATCAGCTTGGACAGGGGAGATACGCAGTATTTT. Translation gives CAISLDRGDTQYF.

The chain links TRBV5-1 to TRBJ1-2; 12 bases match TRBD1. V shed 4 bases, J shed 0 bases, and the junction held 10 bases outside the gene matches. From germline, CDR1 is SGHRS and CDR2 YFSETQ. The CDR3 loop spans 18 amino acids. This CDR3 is CASSPPIGTGGTNYGYTF. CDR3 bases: TGCGCCAGCAGCCCACCTATAGGGACAGGGGGCACTAACTATGGCTACACCTTC. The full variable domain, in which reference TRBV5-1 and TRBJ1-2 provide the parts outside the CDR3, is KAGVTQTPRYLIKTRGQQVTLSCSPISGHRSVSWYQQTPGQGLQFLFEYFSETQRNKGNFPGRFSGRQFSNSRSEMNVSTLELGDSALYLCASSPPIGTGGTNYGYTFGSGTRLTVV.

The CDR3 DNA sequence: TGCGCCAGCAGCCTAGGACAGGGGAGAAACATTCAGTACTTC. It is translated as CASSLGQGRNIQYF. The chain employs TRBV4-3 and TRBJ2-4; 9 positions agree with TRBD1. Germline trimming cut 4 bases from V and 6 bases from J; bases unmatched to any gene: 4. Germline V gives CDR1 LGHNA, CDR2 YSLEER. This CDR3 region has 14 residues.

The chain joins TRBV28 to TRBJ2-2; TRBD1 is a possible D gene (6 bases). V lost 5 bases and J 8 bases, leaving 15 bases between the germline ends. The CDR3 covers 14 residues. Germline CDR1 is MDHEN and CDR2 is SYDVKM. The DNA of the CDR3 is TGTGCCAGCAGTCAACTACAGGGTTGGGGGGAGCTGTTTTTT. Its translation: CASSQLQGWGELFF.

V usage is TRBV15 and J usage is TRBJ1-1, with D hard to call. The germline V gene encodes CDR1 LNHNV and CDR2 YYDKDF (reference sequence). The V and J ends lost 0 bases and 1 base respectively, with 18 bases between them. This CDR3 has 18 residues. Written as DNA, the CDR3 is TGTGCCACCAGCAGAGATGGTGAAGGGAAAGAAGGGAACACTGAAGCTTTCTTT. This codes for CATSRDGEGKEGNTEAFF.

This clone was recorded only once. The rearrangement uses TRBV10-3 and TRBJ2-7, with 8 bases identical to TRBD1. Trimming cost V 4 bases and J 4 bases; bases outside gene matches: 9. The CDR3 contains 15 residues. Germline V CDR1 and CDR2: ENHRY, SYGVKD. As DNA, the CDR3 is TGTGCCATCAGTGGGGTCGGGACAGGTTTATACGAGCAGTACTTC. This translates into CAISGVGTGLYEQYF.

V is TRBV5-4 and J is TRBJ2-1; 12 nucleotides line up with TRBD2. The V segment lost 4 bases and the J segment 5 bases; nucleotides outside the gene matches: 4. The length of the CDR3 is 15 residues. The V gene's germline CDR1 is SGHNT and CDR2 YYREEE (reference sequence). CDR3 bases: TGTGCCAGCAGCCGACTAGCGGGAGCTAACAATGAGCAGTTCTTC. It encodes CASSRLAGANNEQFF.

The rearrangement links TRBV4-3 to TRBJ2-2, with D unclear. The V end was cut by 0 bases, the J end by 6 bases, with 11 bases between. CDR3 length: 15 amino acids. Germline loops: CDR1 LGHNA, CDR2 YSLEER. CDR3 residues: CASSQDLLVSGELFF. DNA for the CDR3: TGCGCCAGCAGCCAAGATCTGTTGGTCTCCGGGGAGCTGTTTTTT.